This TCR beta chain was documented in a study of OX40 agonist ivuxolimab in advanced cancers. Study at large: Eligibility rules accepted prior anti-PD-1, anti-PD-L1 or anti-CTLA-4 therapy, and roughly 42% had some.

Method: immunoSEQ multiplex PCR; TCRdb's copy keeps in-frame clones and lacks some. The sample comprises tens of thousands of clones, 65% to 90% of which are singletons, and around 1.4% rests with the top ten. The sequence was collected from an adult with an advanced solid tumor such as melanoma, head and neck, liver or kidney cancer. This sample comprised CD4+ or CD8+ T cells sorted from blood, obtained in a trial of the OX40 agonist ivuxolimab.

DNA of the CDR3: TGTGCCAGCAGCTTATCTAGCGGGGAGCAGTTCTTC. Its translation: CASSLSSGEQFF. This chain links TRBV5-6 with TRBJ2-1; 8 bases align to TRBD2. The CDR3 runs 12 residues. The germline gives CDR1 SGHDT, CDR2 YYEEEE. J was trimmed by 10 bases and V by 2 bases; bases with no gene match: 2.